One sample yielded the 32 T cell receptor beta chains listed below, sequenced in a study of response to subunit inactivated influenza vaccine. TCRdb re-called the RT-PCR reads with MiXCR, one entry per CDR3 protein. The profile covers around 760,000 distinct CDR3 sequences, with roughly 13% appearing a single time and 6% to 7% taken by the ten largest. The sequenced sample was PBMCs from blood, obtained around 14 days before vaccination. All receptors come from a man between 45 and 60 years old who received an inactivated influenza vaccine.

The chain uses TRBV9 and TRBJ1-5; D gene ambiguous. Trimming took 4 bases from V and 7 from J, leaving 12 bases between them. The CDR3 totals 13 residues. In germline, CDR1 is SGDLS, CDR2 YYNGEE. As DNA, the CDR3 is TGTGCCAGCAGCCCAGACCCGGGGCAGCCCCAGCATTTT. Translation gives CASSPDPGQPQHF.

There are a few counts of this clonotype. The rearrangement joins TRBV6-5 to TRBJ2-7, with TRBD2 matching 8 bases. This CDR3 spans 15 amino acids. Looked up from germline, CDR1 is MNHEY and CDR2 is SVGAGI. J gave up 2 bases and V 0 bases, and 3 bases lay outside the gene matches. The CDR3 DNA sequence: TGTGCCAGCAGTTACTCGGCGCGGGGGGCCTACGAGCAGTACTTC. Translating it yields CASSYSARGAYEQYF.

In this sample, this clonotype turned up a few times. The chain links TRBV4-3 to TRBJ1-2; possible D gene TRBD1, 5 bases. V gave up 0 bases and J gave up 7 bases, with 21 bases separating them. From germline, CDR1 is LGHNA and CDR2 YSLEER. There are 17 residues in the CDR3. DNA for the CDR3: TGCGCCAGCAGCCAAGATCGCGTTTTGCTGAGGGGAGGTGGCTACACCTTC. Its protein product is CASSQDRVLLRGGGYTF.

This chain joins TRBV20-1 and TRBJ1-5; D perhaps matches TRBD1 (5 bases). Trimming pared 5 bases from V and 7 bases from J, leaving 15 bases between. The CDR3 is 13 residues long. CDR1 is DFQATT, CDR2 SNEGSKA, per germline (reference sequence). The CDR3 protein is CSAEQMGGQPQHF. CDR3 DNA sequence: TGCAGTGCTGAACAGATGGGGGGACAGCCCCAGCATTTT.

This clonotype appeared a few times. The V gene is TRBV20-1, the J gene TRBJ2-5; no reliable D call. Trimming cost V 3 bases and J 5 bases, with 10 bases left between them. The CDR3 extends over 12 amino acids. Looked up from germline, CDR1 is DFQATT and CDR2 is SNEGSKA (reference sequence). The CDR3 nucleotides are TGCAGTGCTAGCAAGGAGAGGGAGACCCAGTACTTC. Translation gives CSASKERETQYF.

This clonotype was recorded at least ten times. The CDR3 DNA reads TGTGCCAGCAGTTTAGCCCACAGCTCCTACAATGAGCAGTTCTTC. Protein: CASSLAHSSYNEQFF. This sequence joins TRBV12-3 or TRBV12-4 and TRBJ2-1; D call uncertain. The CDR3 loop spans 15 amino acids. V was trimmed by 0 bases and J by 0 bases, leaving 6 bases between them.

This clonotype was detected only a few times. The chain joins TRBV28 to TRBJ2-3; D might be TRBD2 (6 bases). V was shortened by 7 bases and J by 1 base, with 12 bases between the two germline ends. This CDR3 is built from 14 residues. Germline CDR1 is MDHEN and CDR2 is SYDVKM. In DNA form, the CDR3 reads TGTGCCAGCACCGACAGCGGGCGCACAGATACGCAGTATTTT. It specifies CASTDSGRTDTQYF.

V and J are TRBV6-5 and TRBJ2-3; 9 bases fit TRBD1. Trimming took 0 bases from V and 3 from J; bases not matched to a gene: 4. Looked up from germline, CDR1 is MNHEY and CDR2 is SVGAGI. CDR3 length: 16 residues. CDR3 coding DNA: TGTGCCAGCAGTTACTCATTGGGACAGGGAACAGATACGCAGTATTTT. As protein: CASSYSLGQGTDTQYF.

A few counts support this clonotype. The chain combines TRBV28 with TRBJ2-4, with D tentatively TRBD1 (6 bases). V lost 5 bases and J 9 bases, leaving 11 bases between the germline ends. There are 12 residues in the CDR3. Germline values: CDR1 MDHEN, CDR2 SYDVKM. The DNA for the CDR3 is TGTGCCAGCAGTGCAGGGGTGGGCATTCAGTACTTC. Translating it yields CASSAGVGIQYF.

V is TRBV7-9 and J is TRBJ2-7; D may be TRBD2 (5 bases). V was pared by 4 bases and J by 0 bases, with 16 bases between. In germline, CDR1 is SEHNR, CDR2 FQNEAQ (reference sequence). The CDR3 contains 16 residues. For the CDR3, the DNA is TGTGCCAGCAGCTACCTCGGACGGGGAAGCTCCTACGAGCAGTACTTC. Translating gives CASSYLGRGSSYEQYF.

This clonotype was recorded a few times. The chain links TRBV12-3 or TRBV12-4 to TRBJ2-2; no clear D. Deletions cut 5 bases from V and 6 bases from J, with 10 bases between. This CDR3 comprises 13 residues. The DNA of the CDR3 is TGTGCCAGCAGTGGACCGAGTCCCGGGGAGCTGTTTTTT. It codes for CASSGPSPGELFF.

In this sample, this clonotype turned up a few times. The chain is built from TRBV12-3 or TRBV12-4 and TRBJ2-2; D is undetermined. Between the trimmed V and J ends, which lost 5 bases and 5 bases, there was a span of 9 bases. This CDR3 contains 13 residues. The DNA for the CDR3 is TGTGCCAGCAGTCCATCAGAGACCGGGGAGCTGTTTTTT. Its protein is CASSPSETGELFF.

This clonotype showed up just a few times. In nucleotides, the CDR3 is TGTGCCAGCAGTTACCCGAGAGGGGGGAAATACGAGCAGTACTTC. Translation gives CASSYPRGGKYEQYF. The chain combines TRBV6-5 with TRBJ2-7; possibly TRBD1 or TRBD2 for D (6 bases each). Germline CDR1 and CDR2: MNHEY and SVGAGI. The CDR3 length is 15 residues. With 2 bases removed from V and 4 bases from J, the gap between germline ends came to 15 bases.

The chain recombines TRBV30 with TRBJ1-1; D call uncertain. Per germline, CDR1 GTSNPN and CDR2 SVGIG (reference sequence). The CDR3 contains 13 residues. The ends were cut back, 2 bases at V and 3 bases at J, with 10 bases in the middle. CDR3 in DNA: TGTGCCTGGAGTAGGGCCCTCCACACTGAAGCTTTCTTT. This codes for CAWSRALHTEAFF. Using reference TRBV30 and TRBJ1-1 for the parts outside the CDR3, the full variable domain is SQTIHQWPATLVQPVGSPLSLECTVEGTSNPNLYWYRQAAGRGLQLLFYSVGIGQISSEVPQNLSASRPQDRQFILSSKKLLLSDSGFYLCAWSRALHTEAFFGQGTRLTVV.

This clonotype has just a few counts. The CDR3, as DNA: TGCAGTGCTAGATTGGCCTCGGCAGGGGGTGGCTACGAGCAGTACTTC. Translation: CSARLASAGGGYEQYF. The V and J genes are TRBV20-1 and TRBJ2-7; the match to TRBD1 covers 7 bases. The CDR3 runs 16 residues. Unmatched junction bases numbered 13, after V lost 2 bases and J lost 3 bases. In germline, CDR1 is DFQATT, CDR2 SNEGSKA (reference sequence).

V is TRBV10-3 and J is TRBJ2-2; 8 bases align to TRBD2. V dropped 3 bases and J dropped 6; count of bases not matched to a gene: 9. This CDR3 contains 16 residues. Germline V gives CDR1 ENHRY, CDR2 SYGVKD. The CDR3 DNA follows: TGTGCCATCAGTGATCCCCCTGGCGGGAGGTCCGGGGAGCTGTTTTTT. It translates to CAISDPPGGRSGELFF.

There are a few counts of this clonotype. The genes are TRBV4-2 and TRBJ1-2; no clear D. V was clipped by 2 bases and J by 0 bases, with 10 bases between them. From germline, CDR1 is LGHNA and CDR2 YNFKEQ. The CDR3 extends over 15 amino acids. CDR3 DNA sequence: TGTGCCAGCAGCCAAAGACCCGAAGCTAACTATGGCTACACCTTC. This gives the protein CASSQRPEANYGYTF.

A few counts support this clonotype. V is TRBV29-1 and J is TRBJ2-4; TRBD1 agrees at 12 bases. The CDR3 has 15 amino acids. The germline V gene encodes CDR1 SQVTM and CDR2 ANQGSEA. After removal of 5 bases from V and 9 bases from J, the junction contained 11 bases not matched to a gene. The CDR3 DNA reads TGCAGCGTTCCCGGGACAGGGGGCGCGGAGGGCATTCAGTACTTC. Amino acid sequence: CSVPGTGGAEGIQYF.

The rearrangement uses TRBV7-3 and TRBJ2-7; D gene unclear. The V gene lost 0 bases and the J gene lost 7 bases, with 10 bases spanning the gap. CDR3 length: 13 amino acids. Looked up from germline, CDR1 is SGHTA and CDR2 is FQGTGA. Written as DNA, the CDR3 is TGTGCCAGCAGCTTAACGGATTGGGGAGAGCAGTACTTC. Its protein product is CASSLTDWGEQYF.

The CDR3: CASREGIREETQYF. In nucleotides, the CDR3 is TGCGCCAGCAGGGAGGGGATAAGGGAGGAGACCCAGTACTTC. V usage is TRBV5-1 and J usage is TRBJ2-5, with D possibly TRBD2 on 6 matching bases. Trimming cost V 5 bases and J 5 bases, with 16 bases left between them. There are 14 residues in the CDR3. Germline assignment: CDR1 SGHRS and CDR2 YFSETQ.

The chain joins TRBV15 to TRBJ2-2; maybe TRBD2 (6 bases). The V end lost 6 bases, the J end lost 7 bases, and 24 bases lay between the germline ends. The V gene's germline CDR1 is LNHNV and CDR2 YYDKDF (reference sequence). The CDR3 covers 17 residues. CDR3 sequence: CATRRDSGARVGGELFF. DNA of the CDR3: TGTGCCACCAGGCGGGATTCGGGAGCTCGTGTAGGCGGGGAGCTGTTTTTT.

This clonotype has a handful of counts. The CDR3 sequence: CASSFGPGRNSYEQYF. As DNA, the CDR3 is TGCGCCAGCAGCTTTGGACCGGGACGGAATTCCTACGAGCAGTACTTC. The chain has TRBV5-1 and TRBJ2-7, with D possibly called TRBD1 or TRBD2 (5 bases each). V lost 2 bases and J 1 base, leaving 16 bases between the germline ends. Germline-derived CDR1 and CDR2 are SGHRS and YFSETQ. CDR3 size: 16 residues.

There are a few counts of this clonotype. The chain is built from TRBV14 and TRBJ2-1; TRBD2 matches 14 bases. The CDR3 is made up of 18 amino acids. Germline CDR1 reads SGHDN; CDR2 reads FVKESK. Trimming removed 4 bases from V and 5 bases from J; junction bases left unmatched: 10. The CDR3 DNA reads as TGTGCCAGCAGCCCCCCATGGAGACTAGCGGGGGGGAACAATGAGCAGTTCTTC. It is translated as CASSPPWRLAGGNNEQFF.

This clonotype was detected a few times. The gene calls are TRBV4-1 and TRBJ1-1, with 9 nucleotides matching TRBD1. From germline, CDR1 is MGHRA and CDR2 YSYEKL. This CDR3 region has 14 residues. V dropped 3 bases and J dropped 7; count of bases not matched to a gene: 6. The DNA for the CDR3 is TGCGCCAGCAGCCACCTGGGACAGGGAATTGAAGCTTTCTTT. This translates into CASSHLGQGIEAFF.

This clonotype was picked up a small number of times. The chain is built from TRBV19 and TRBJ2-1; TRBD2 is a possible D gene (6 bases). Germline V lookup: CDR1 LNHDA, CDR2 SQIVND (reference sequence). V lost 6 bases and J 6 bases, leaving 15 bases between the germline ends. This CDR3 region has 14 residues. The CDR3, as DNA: TGTGCCAGTAGCCTGAGACTAGACGGCAATGAGCAGTTCTTC. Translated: CASSLRLDGNEQFF. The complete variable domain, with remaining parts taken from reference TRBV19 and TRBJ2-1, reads DGGITQSPKYLFRKEGQNVTLSCEQNLNHDAMYWYRQDPGQGLRLIYYSQIVNDFQKGDIAEGYSVSREKKESFPLTVTSAQKNPTAFYLCASSLRLDGNEQFFGPGTRLTVL.

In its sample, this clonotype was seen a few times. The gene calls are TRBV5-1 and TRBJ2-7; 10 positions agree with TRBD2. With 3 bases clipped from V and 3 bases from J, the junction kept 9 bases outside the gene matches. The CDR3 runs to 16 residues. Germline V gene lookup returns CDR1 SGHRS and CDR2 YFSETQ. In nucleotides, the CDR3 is TGCGCCAGCAGCTGGTCTAGCGGGAGCCCCTACTACGAGCAGTACTTC. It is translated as CASSWSSGSPYYEQYF. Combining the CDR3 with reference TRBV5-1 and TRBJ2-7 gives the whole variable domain KAGVTQTPRYLIKTRGQQVTLSCSPISGHRSVSWYQQTPGQGLQFLFEYFSETQRNKGNFPGRFSGRQFSNSRSEMNVSTLELGDSALYLCASSWSSGSPYYEQYFGPGTRLTVT.

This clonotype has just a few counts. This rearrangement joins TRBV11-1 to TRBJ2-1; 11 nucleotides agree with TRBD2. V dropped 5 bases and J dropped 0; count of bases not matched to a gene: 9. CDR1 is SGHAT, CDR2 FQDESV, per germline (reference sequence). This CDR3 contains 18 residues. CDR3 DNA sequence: TGTGCCAGCAGCCATCTTAGCGGGGGGGGCCCCTCCTACAATGAGCAGTTCTTC. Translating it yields CASSHLSGGGPSYNEQFF.

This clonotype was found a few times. The CDR3 protein is CASVPPPYNEQFF. CDR3 sequence (DNA): TGTGCCAGCGTCCCCCCTCCCTACAATGAGCAGTTCTTC. The genes are TRBV6-6 and TRBJ2-1; D gene ambiguous. The CDR3 runs 13 residues. In germline, CDR1 is MNHNY, CDR2 SVGAGI (reference sequence). Trimming took off 8 bases at V and 2 bases at J, with 10 bases between the two ends.

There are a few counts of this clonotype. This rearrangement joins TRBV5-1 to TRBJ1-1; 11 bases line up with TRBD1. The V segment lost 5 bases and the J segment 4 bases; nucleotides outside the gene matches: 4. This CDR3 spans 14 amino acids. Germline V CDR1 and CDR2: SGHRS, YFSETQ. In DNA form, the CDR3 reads TGCGCCAGCAGTTCCGGGACAGGGGGCACTGAAGCTTTCTTT. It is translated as CASSSGTGGTEAFF.

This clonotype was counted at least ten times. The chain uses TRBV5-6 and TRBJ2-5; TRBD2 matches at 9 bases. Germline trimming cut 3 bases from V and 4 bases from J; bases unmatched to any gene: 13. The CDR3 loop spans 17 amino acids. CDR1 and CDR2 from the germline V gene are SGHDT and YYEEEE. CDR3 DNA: TGTGCCAGCAGCTGGGGCGTCCTAGCGGGATATTCAGAGACCCAGTACTTC. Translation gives CASSWGVLAGYSETQYF.

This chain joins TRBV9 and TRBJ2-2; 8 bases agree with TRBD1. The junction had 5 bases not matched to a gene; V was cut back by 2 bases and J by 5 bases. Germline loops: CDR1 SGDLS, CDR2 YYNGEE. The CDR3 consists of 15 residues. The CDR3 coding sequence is TGTGCCAGCAGCGTTGACAGGGGAGGTACCGGGGAGCTGTTTTTT. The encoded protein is CASSVDRGGTGELFF.

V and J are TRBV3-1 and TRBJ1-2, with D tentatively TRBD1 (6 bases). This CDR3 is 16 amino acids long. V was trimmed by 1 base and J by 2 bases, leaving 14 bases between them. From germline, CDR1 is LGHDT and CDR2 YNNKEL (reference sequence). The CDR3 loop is CASSQGGFRGNYGYTF. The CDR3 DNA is TGTGCCAGCAGCCAAGGCGGGTTCAGGGGCAACTATGGCTACACCTTC.